The source of this T cell receptor beta chain is a study of T-cell reconstitution after alpha-beta-depleted transplantation in children. Library preparation (for TCRbeta) was performed with unique molecular identifiers. TCRdb recomputed calls from the PCR reads with MiXCR, one row per CDR3 protein. The repertoire has fewer than 120,000 distinct CDR3 sequences, 10% of them found once; the top ten carry approximately 8%. Trimming removed 2 bases at V and 0 bases at J, with 9 bases between. The V gene's germline CDR1 is SGHRS and CDR2 YFSETQ. The CDR3 spans 15 residues. This clonotype appeared many times.

The source is a human donor who donated a stem cell graft to a child with acute lymphoblastic leukemia. Source: PBMCs from the stem cell graft donor, taken from the stem cell graft. This sequence joins TRBV5-1 and TRBJ2-1; tentatively, D is TRBD1 (5 bases). The CDR3 is CASSLGVRSYNEQFF. DNA for the CDR3: TGCGCCAGCAGCTTAGGGGTTCGCTCCTACAATGAGCAGTTCTTC.